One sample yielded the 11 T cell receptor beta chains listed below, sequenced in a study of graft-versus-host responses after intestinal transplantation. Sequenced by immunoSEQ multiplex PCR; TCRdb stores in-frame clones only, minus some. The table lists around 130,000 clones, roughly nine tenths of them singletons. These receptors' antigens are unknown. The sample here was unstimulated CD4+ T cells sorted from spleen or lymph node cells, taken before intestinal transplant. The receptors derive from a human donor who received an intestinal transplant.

The CDR3 region has the DNA TGTGCCAGCAGCGGACGACCTGGACTAGCCGTTGGAAAGTTCTTC. Amino acids: CASSGRPGLAVGKFF. The gene calls are TRBV9 and TRBJ2-1; 8 bases line up with TRBD2. Germline CDR1 is SGDLS and CDR2 is YYNGEE. The CDR3 totals 15 residues. The junction had 16 bases not matched to a gene; V was cut back by 3 bases and J by 14 bases. Complete variable domain (other parts from reference TRBV9 and TRBJ2-1): DSGVTQTPKHLITATGQRVTLRCSPRSGDLSVYWYQQSLDQGLQFLIQYYNGEERAKGNILERFSAQQFPDLHSELNLSSLELGDSALYFCASSGRPGLAVGKFFGPGTRLTVL.

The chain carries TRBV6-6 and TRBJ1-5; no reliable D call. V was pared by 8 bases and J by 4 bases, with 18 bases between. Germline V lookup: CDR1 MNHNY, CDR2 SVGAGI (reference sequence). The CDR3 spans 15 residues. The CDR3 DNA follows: TGTGCCAGCGTGAAGTCTCGTACTCCAAATCAGCCCCAGCATTTT. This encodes CASVKSRTPNQPQHF.

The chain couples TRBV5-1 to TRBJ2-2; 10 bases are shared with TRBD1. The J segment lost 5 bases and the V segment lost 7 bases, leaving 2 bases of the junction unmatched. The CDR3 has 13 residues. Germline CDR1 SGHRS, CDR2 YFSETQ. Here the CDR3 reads CASGQGGTGELFF. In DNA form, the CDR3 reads TGCGCCAGCGGACAGGGGGGGACCGGGGAGCTGTTTTTT.

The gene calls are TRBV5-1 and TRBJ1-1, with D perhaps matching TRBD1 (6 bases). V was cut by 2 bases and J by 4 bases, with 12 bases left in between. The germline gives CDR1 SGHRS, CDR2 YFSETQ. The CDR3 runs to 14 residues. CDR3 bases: TGCGCCAGCAGCTTACAGGGTGACGGCACTGAAGCTTTCTTT. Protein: CASSLQGDGTEAFF. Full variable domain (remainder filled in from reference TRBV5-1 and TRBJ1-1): KAGVTQTPRYLIKTRGQQVTLSCSPISGHRSVSWYQQTPGQGLQFLFEYFSETQRNKGNFPGRFSGRQFSNSRSEMNVSTLELGDSALYLCASSLQGDGTEAFFGQGTRLTVV.

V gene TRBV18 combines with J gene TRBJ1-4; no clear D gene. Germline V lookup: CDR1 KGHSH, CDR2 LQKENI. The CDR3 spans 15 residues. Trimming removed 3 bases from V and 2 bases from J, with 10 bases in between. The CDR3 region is CASSPDLQTNEKLFF. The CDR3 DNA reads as TGTGCCAGCTCACCTGATTTACAGACTAATGAAAAACTGTTTTTT.

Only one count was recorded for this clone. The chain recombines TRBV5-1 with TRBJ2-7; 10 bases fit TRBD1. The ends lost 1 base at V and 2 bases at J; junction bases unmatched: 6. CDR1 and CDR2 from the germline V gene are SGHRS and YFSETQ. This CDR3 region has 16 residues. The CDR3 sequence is CASSLTFGQGAYEQYF. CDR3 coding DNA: TGCGCCAGCAGCTTGACCTTCGGACAGGGGGCCTACGAGCAGTACTTC.

The CDR3, as DNA: TGTGCCAGCAGTGGCCGGGGGACAGGGGCCGCTGAAGCTTTCTTT. It is translated as CASSGRGTGAAEAFF. The chain uses TRBV6-5 and TRBJ1-1, with 10 bases aligning to TRBD1. V lost 5 bases to trimming and J lost 6 bases; unmatched junction nucleotides: 9. Germline values: CDR1 MNHEY, CDR2 SVGAGI. The CDR3 covers 15 residues.

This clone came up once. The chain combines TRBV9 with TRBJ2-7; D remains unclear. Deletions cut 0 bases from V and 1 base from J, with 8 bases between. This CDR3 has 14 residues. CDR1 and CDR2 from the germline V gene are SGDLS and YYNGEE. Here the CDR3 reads CASSVDHGSYEQYF. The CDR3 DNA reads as TGTGCCAGCAGCGTAGATCACGGTTCCTACGAGCAGTACTTC.

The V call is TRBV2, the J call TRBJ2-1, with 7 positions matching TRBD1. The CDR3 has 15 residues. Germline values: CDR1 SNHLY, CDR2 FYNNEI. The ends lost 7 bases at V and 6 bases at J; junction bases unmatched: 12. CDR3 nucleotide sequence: TGTGCCAGCATCCTTGATAGGGGACAGTTCAATGAGCAGTTCTTC. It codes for CASILDRGQFNEQFF.

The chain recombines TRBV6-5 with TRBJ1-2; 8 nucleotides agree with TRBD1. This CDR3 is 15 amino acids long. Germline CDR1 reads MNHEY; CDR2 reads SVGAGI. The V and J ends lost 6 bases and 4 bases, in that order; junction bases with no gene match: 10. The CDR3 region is CASRVEMGTGYGYTF. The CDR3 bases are TGTGCCAGCAGAGTAGAAATGGGGACAGGCTATGGCTACACCTTC.

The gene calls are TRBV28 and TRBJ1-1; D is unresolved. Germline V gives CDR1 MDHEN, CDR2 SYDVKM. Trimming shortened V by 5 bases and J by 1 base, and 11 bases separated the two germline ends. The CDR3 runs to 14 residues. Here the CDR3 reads CASSRWRENTEAFF. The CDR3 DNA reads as TGTGCCAGCAGTCGATGGAGAGAGAACACTGAAGCTTTCTTT.